This entry features one TCR beta chain sequence. Its antigen target is currently unknown. Base qualities are not provided; no much larger clone lies one nucleotide away. This sample is part of a study of blood T cells in healthy people across ages (dated by TCRdb to the mid-2010s). In the study overall: Template switching captured roughly one uniquely barcoded TCR beta cDNA molecule per two T cells in model experiments. Age-related changes in TCR beta repertoire diversity were measured in the study by deep sequencing normalized with unique cDNA molecular identifiers. To avoid experimental bias, donors of different ages were randomly spread across the sequencing lanes. The donors were divided into four age groups: young (average approximately 15 years), middle-aged (about 39), aged (about 60) and long-lived (roughly 88). For two donors (one aged 18 to 30 and one aged 80 or older), the study analyzed two additional independent replicas of 1 million unique cDNA reads from the same blood draw.

Donors were 39 systemically healthy Caucasian individuals from Russia aged roughly 6 to 100 years. Approximately 9.3 milliliters of peripheral blood were collected from each donor into EDTA-treated Vacutainer tubes. Ficoll-Paque density-gradient centrifugation was used to isolate PBMCs, with at least 7 million per sample. Trizol reagent was used to extract total RNA from the PBMCs, yielding at least 5 micrograms per sample. For every donor, an aliquot of PBMCs went through flow cytometry to measure the percentages of naive CD45RAhigh/CD27high T cells. V sheds 1 base and J sheds 7 bases, leaving 12 bases between their ends. As encoded in the germline V gene (reference sequence), CDR1 is SEHNR while CDR2 is FQNEAQ. From the cysteine through the phenylalanine, the CDR3 covers 14 amino acids. This entry keeps only the CDR3 DNA: 42 bases, framed from base 1. The paper as a whole reports these results and caveats: Bulk unsorted PBMC profiling prevented conclusive comparison of naive and antigen-experienced compartments. Compared with the aged group, the long-lived group had more naive CD4+ T cells, fewer expanded clones and increased TCR diversity, a pattern suggesting age selection. Because the CMV infection status of the donors was unknown, age-related changes in expanded clonotypes may potentially have been confounded. Estimates of total diversity from one million sequenced T cells were regarded as lower bounds and underestimates. There was a strong correlation between observed TCR beta diversity and the percentage of naive T cells measured by flow cytometry. Observed TCR beta diversity per million T cells fell roughly linearly with age, and a significant reduction was already apparent by age roughly 40.

The method behind the library was 5' RACE. Sequencing took place on an Illumina HiSeq 2500. A second about 7 to 12 cycle PCR used a sample-barcoded 5' primer and a J-beta primer mix. A template-switch 5' adaptor carrying 12 random nucleotides introduced a unique molecular identifier onto each TCR beta cDNA molecule. At least 2.5 million CDR3-containing paired-end reads were obtained from each sample. All of the RNA was converted into first-strand cDNA using the Mint cDNA synthesis kit, with a TRBC-specific oligonucleotide serving as the primer. Following uracil-DNA glycosylase treatment, a first 18-cycle PCR with universal primers M1SS and BC2_uni_R was performed on all cDNA. Concerning the study's data processing: For normalization, 1 million high-quality reads were randomly selected from each sample, with every read carrying a distinct molecular identifier. Instead of being binned into consensus sequences, reads that shared molecular identifiers were thrown out. MiTCR, set to a Q25 quality threshold and the strictest error-elimination algorithm, was used for CDR3 identification, clonotype clustering and error correction. Lower-bound total TCR beta diversity was estimated with a nonparametric unseen species model using Euler transformation. TCRdb trimmed the raw reads at Q25, called clones with MiXCR and kept productive beta chains. Under each unique CDR3 protein, matching rows form one entry showing the most common genes and DNA. The V and J calls come from TCRdb's annotation, not from the publication. Recorded for this sample are hundreds of thousands of distinct CDR3 sequences; 20% to 25% of them occurred a single time. The ten largest account for 3.6% of the sample.

The sequencing input was blood. The sequence derives from a man aged 65 to 85 in good health. The chain is assembled from TRBV7-9 and TRBJ2-3; the D gene remains uncertain. The nucleotides are TGTGCCAGCAGCTTAGGGTCCGCGCTAAATACGCAGTATTTT. This gives the protein CASSLGSALNTQYF.